The 8 T cell receptor beta chains in this list originate from one sample, sequenced in a study of blood T cell repertoires in COVID-19. This table comes from immunoSEQ multiplex PCR, and its TCRdb copy is limited to in-frame clones, with some not included. Of roughly 120,000 clones listed, roughly 90% are singletons. Sequencing was carried out using peripheral blood. The receptors were gathered from a human donor in a cohort sampled during active COVID-19.

The CDR3 coding sequence is TGTGCCACCAGTGATCCTGCCGGGACAGGGCGCACAGATACGCAGTATTTT. The encoded protein is CATSDPAGTGRTDTQYF. The V call is TRBV24-1, the J call TRBJ2-3; 9 bases fit TRBD1. The CDR3 consists of 17 residues. In germline, CDR1 is KGHDR, CDR2 SFDVKD. V shed 3 bases and J 1 base; nucleotides not matched to a gene: 7.

The V call is TRBV6-5, the J call TRBJ1-2; no firm D call. The V and J ends lost 2 bases and 4 bases respectively, with 11 bases between them. Germline CDR1 is MNHEY and CDR2 is SVGAGI. This CDR3 comprises 14 residues. CDR3 region: CASSYPGGTYGYTF. CDR3 coding DNA: TGTGCCAGCAGTTACCCTGGCGGTACCTATGGCTACACCTTC.

The chain employs TRBV7-9 and TRBJ2-1, with a weak D call TRBD1 (6 bases). Deletions cut 5 bases from V and 3 bases from J, with 14 bases between. Germline V gives CDR1 SEHNR, CDR2 FQNEAQ (reference sequence). The CDR3 has 15 amino acids. The CDR3 DNA reads as TGTGCCAGCAGCCAAGACGGGACAAGCTACAATGAGCAGTTCTTC. Translation gives CASSQDGTSYNEQFF.

The chain uses TRBV28 and TRBJ2-2; 10 bases fit TRBD1. The V segment lost 4 bases and the J segment 6 bases; nucleotides outside the gene matches: 5. The CDR3 has 15 residues. Germline CDR1 MDHEN, CDR2 SYDVKM. CDR3 sequence: CASSSGQGGSGELFF. CDR3 nucleotide sequence: TGTGCCAGCAGTTCAGGACAGGGGGGTTCCGGGGAGCTGTTTTTT.

This clone was observed a few times. The DNA for the CDR3 is TGCGCCAGCAGTGAGTCGGAGGGATCGGCAGAGACCCAGTACTTC. Translation: CASSESEGSAETQYF. The V call is TRBV10-1, the J call TRBJ2-5, with a tentative D call TRBD2 (6 bases). CDR1 and CDR2 from the germline V gene are WNHNN and SYGVQD (reference sequence). The ends were cut back, 0 bases at V and 4 bases at J, with 12 bases in the middle. The CDR3 consists of 15 residues.

This chain connects TRBV23-1 to TRBJ1-4; TRBD1 is a possible D gene (5 bases). TRBV23-1 is sorted into the ORF group, with uncertain function. The CDR3 consists of 15 residues. Trimming shortened V by 6 bases and J by 8 bases, and 19 bases separated the two germline ends. Here the CDR3 DNA reads TGCGCCAGCAGCCTAACGGGGGGACCGGAGGAAAAACTGTTTTTT. Encoded protein: CASSLTGGPEEKLFF.

The chain combines TRBV7-2 with TRBJ2-5; 7 positions agree with TRBD1. Germline V gives CDR1 SGHTA, CDR2 FQGNSA. V trimming: 5 bases; J trimming: 1 base; junction bases outside the gene matches: 1. This CDR3 is 13 amino acids long. The CDR3 nucleotides read TGTGCCAGCAGCCGGACAGGCCAAGAGACCCAGTACTTC. It is translated as CASSRTGQETQYF.

This clone was found a few times. This sequence joins TRBV19 and TRBJ1-1; maybe TRBD1 (6 bases). The CDR3 has 15 residues. From germline, CDR1 is LNHDA and CDR2 SQIVND (reference sequence). The CDR3 nucleotides read TGTGCAACCGCCAGGGGCAGGGGTCGAACCACTGAAGCTTTCTTT. Its protein is CATARGRGRTTEAFF. Complete variable domain (other parts from reference TRBV19 and TRBJ1-1): DGGITQSPKYLFRKEGQNVTLSCEQNLNHDAMYWYRQDPGQGLRLIYYSQIVNDFQKGDIAEGYSVSREKKESFPLTVTSAQKNPTAFYLCATARGRGRTTEAFFGQGTRLTVV.